Below, 31 T cell receptor beta chains from the same sample are listed, as sequenced in a study of cytomegalovirus exposure and HLA in healthy donors. The protocol was immunoSEQ multiplex PCR, while the TCRdb copy is restricted to in-frame clones and leaves out a portion. This table holds about 130,000 clones, roughly 86% found once. The sample consisted of PBMCs. All receptors come from a man between 25 and 39 years old in good health and CMV-seronegative.

This rearrangement joins TRBV30 to TRBJ1-2; D gene unclear. The germline V gene has CDR1 GTSNPN and CDR2 SVGIG (reference sequence). The CDR3 extends over 15 amino acids. V shed 0 bases and J shed 0 bases, with 11 bases lying between them. For the CDR3, the DNA is TGTGCCTGGAGTGTACTAGGGAAAGCTAACTATGGCTACACCTTC. This encodes CAWSVLGKANYGYTF. Looking up the rest from reference TRBV30 and TRBJ1-2 gives the full variable domain: SQTIHQWPATLVQPVGSPLSLECTVEGTSNPNLYWYRQAAGRGLQLLFYSVGIGQISSEVPQNLSASRPQDRQFILSSKKLLLSDSGFYLCAWSVLGKANYGYTFGSGTRLTVV.

V gene TRBV27 combines with J gene TRBJ2-7; D remains unclear. The ends were cut back, 3 bases at V and 3 bases at J, with 6 bases in the middle. This CDR3 has 12 amino acids. CDR1 and CDR2 from the germline V gene are MNHEY and SMNVEV (reference sequence). CDR3 bases: TGTGCCAGCAGTTTCCTAGACTACGAGCAGTACTTC. It specifies CASSFLDYEQYF.

The CDR3 sequence is CSAENGEAFF. For the CDR3, the DNA is TGCAGTGCTGAAAACGGGGAAGCTTTCTTT. The chain has TRBV20-1 and TRBJ1-1; D is undetermined. Trimming pared 5 bases from V and 8 bases from J, leaving 9 bases between. The V gene's germline CDR1 is DFQATT and CDR2 SNEGSKA (reference sequence). The CDR3 consists of 10 residues.

The sample holds a few counts of this clone. V usage is TRBV30 and J usage is TRBJ1-1, with D perhaps matching TRBD1 (6 bases). The CDR3 has 13 amino acids. V lost 4 bases to trimming and J lost 5 bases, with 14 bases between them. Germline V gene sequence: CDR1 GTSNPN, CDR2 SVGIG (reference sequence). The DNA for the CDR3 is TGTGCCTGGAACACAGGGTGGTGGACTGAAGCTTTCTTT. Protein: CAWNTGWWTEAFF.

The V gene is TRBV2, the J gene TRBJ1-1, with D possibly being TRBD1 (5 bases). Germline values: CDR1 SNHLY, CDR2 FYNNEI. This CDR3 is 12 amino acids long. V was shortened by 6 bases and J by 4 bases, with 9 bases between the two germline ends. CDR3 DNA sequence: TGTGCCAGCAGGCAGGGTGCCACTGAAGCTTTCTTT. The encoded protein is CASRQGATEAFF. The complete variable domain, with remaining parts taken from reference TRBV2 and TRBJ1-1, reads EPEVTQTPSHQVTQMGQEVILRCVPISNHLYFYWYRQILGQKVEFLVSFYNNEISEKSEIFDDQFSVERPDGSNFTLKIRSTKLEDSAMYFCASRQGATEAFFGQGTRLTVV.

This chain uses TRBV30 with TRBJ2-2; D remains ambiguous. Between the trimmed V and J ends, which lost 1 base and 7 bases, there was a span of 4 bases. The V gene's germline CDR1 is GTSNPN and CDR2 SVGIG (reference sequence). The CDR3 has 11 amino acids. The DNA of the CDR3 is TGTGCCTGGAGTGCCCTCGGGGAGCTGTTTTTT. It is translated as CAWSALGELFF.

This chain joins TRBV29-1 and TRBJ2-7, with 7 bases that match TRBD1. The CDR3 runs 13 residues. Germline CDR1 reads SQVTM; CDR2 reads ANQGSEA. V dropped 2 bases and J dropped 4; count of bases not matched to a gene: 5. Here the CDR3 DNA reads TGCAGCGTTGAACCCAGGGGGTCTTACGAGCAGTACTTC. It translates to CSVEPRGSYEQYF.

The chain uses TRBV27 and TRBJ2-1, with TRBD2 identical over 9 bases. This CDR3 comprises 14 residues. Losses at the gene ends were 4 bases for V and 5 bases for J; bases not matched to a gene: 3. The germline gives CDR1 MNHEY, CDR2 SMNVEV (reference sequence). CDR3 region: CASSYGGRDNEQFF. As DNA, the CDR3 is TGTGCCAGCAGTTATGGCGGGAGGGACAATGAGCAGTTCTTC.

CDR3 sequence (DNA): TGTGCCAGCAGCTTAGTTTCCAGAAATCAGCCCCAGCATTTT. Residues: CASSLVSRNQPQHF. The rearrangement uses TRBV11-2 and TRBJ1-5; D is unresolved. The V and J ends lost 1 base and 4 bases respectively, with 8 bases between them. CDR1 and CDR2 from the germline V gene are SGHAT and FQNNGV. The CDR3 is 14 amino acids.

The genes are TRBV30 and TRBJ2-2; D call uncertain. The V and J ends lost 5 bases and 6 bases respectively, with 7 bases between them. Germline lookup yields CDR1 GTSNPN and CDR2 SVGIG (reference sequence). The CDR3 length is 11 residues. For the CDR3, the DNA is TGTGCCTGGGACTCTGCCGGGGAGCTGTTTTTT. This encodes CAWDSAGELFF.

This chain joins TRBV19 and TRBJ1-2, with D perhaps TRBD1 (6 bases). The V gene's germline CDR1 is LNHDA and CDR2 SQIVND (reference sequence). The CDR3 covers 14 residues. V was shortened by 6 bases and J by 5 bases, with 16 bases between the two germline ends. The CDR3 protein is CASRNEVGAYGYTF. The CDR3, as DNA: TGTGCCAGTAGAAACGAAGTGGGGGCTTATGGCTACACCTTC. The whole variable domain, remainder taken from reference TRBV19 and TRBJ1-2, is DGGITQSPKYLFRKEGQNVTLSCEQNLNHDAMYWYRQDPGQGLRLIYYSQIVNDFQKGDIAEGYSVSREKKESFPLTVTSAQKNPTAFYLCASRNEVGAYGYTFGSGTRLTVV.

The chain recombines TRBV7-9 with TRBJ1-1, with D possibly matching TRBD1 (5 bases). From germline, CDR1 is SEHNR and CDR2 FQNEAQ (reference sequence). Between the trimmed V and J ends, which lost 3 bases and 5 bases, there was a span of 13 bases. This CDR3 is 14 amino acids long. The CDR3 is CASSFIRVWTEAFF. Written as DNA, the CDR3 is TGTGCCAGCAGCTTTATCAGGGTGTGGACTGAAGCTTTCTTT.

The chain carries TRBV5-1 and TRBJ2-3; 11 nucleotides match TRBD1. Germline lookup yields CDR1 SGHRS and CDR2 YFSETQ. The CDR3 extends over 15 amino acids. The V gene end was trimmed by 3 bases and the J gene end by 3 bases; junction bases not matched to a gene: 3. The CDR3 DNA follows: TGCGCCAGCAGCTGGACAGGGGGCCCTACAGATACGCAGTATTTT. Translation gives CASSWTGGPTDTQYF. Full variable domain (outside the CDR3, taken from reference TRBV5-1 and TRBJ2-3): KAGVTQTPRYLIKTRGQQVTLSCSPISGHRSVSWYQQTPGQGLQFLFEYFSETQRNKGNFPGRFSGRQFSNSRSEMNVSTLELGDSALYLCASSWTGGPTDTQYFGPGTRLTVL.

The gene calls are TRBV4-1 and TRBJ1-1, with unresolved D. Germline CDR1 and CDR2: MGHRA and YSYEKL. CDR3 length equals 12 residues. Between the trimmed V and J ends, which lost 4 bases and 6 bases, there was a span of 9 bases. The CDR3 reads CASSPPGAEAFF. In DNA form, the CDR3 reads TGCGCCAGCAGCCCCCCCGGAGCTGAAGCTTTCTTT.

V gene TRBV6-1 combines with J gene TRBJ1-3, with 9 bases identical to TRBD1. CDR1 MNHNS and CDR2 SASEGT come from the germline V gene. V lost 4 bases and J lost 6; bases outside the gene matches: 19. The CDR3 extends over 19 amino acids. CDR3 in DNA: TGTGCCAGCAGTGGACGTCCCGGGACAGGGATCGGACGTGAAAACACCATATATTTT. Residues: CASSGRPGTGIGRENTIYF.

V is TRBV5-4 and J is TRBJ2-1; D is uncertain. V was shortened by 3 bases and J by 9 bases, with 16 bases between the two germline ends. Per the germline V gene, CDR1 is SGHNT and CDR2 is YYREEE (reference sequence). The CDR3 length is 14 residues. The CDR3 reads CASSSPGPAGEQFF. The DNA of the CDR3 is TGTGCCAGCAGCTCACCCGGTCCCGCCGGTGAGCAGTTCTTC.

A few counts support this clone. The V gene is TRBV5-5, the J gene TRBJ2-1; the match to TRBD2 covers 10 bases. Germline trimming cut 5 bases from V and 7 bases from J; bases unmatched to any gene: 9. The CDR3 has 15 amino acids. Germline V gene sequence: CDR1 SGHKS, CDR2 YYEKEE (reference sequence). Written as DNA, the CDR3 is TGTGCCAGCAGTATACTAGCGGGATTTATAAATGAGCAGTTCTTC. Protein product: CASSILAGFINEQFF.

V usage is TRBV11-2 and J usage is TRBJ1-6; no reliable D call. CDR1 SGHAT and CDR2 FQNNGV come from the germline V gene. The CDR3 extends over 13 amino acids. Trimming stripped 1 base from V and 14 bases from J, with 12 bases between. The CDR3 nucleotides read TGTGCCAGCAGCTTAGCCCCGGGTCCTGCCCTCCACTTT. Translation: CASSLAPGPALHF.

The V and J genes are TRBV2 and TRBJ2-2, with 7 bases lining up with TRBD2. The germline V gene encodes CDR1 SNHLY and CDR2 FYNNEI. V dropped 7 bases and J dropped 3; count of bases not matched to a gene: 17. The CDR3 covers 18 residues. The DNA of the CDR3 is TGTGCCAGCACTACCTCCTCGGGGCTAGCGGAGTACACCGGGGAGCTGTTTTTT. Translating it yields CASTTSSGLAEYTGELFF.

The chain combines TRBV27 with TRBJ2-1; maybe TRBD2 (6 bases). The germline gives CDR1 MNHEY, CDR2 SMNVEV (reference sequence). Trimming shortened V by 0 bases and J by 0 bases, and 9 bases separated the two germline ends. CDR3 length: 16 amino acids. The CDR3 DNA reads as TGTGCCAGCAGTTTATCCGGGAGAAGCTCCTACAATGAGCAGTTCTTC. Residues: CASSLSGRSSYNEQFF.

The chain recombines TRBV2 with TRBJ2-6; D may be TRBD1 (6 bases). The germline V gene has CDR1 SNHLY and CDR2 FYNNEI. This CDR3 has 17 amino acids. Trimming removed 3 bases at V and 2 bases at J, with 14 bases between. CDR3 protein: CASSDRQVPAGANVLTF. CDR3 bases: TGTGCCAGCAGTGATCGACAGGTTCCGGCTGGGGCCAACGTCCTGACTTTC.

This chain links TRBV7-9 with TRBJ2-7; weak D call: TRBD2 (6 bases). Germline V gene lookup returns CDR1 SEHNR and CDR2 FQNEAQ (reference sequence). V dropped 0 bases and J dropped 2 bases, with 8 bases sitting between them. The CDR3 runs 14 residues. The CDR3 nucleotides read TGTGCCAGCAGCTTAGCGGGACTCACCTACGAGCAGTACTTC. This sequence encodes CASSLAGLTYEQYF.

The table lists this clone with a count of one. The genes are TRBV7-2 and TRBJ2-7, with D hard to call. CDR1 and CDR2 (germline): SGHTA, FQGNSA. CDR3 length: 11 amino acids. V lost 4 bases, J lost 3 bases, and 4 bases lay in between. DNA of the CDR3: TGTGCCAGCAGCTCCTTCTACGAGCAGTACTTC. Translated, it gives CASSSFYEQYF.

The chain joins TRBV6-5 to TRBJ2-1, with TRBD1 identical over 8 bases. The ends lost 5 bases at V and 7 bases at J; junction bases unmatched: 4. Germline V lookup: CDR1 MNHEY, CDR2 SVGAGI. The CDR3 is 13 amino acids. The CDR3 loop is CASSPTGENEQFF. The CDR3 coding sequence is TGTGCCAGCAGTCCGACAGGGGAGAATGAGCAGTTCTTC.

This clone came up once. The chain employs TRBV19 and TRBJ1-1; D is perhaps TRBD1 (6 bases). The CDR3 loop spans 13 amino acids. The germline CDR1 and CDR2 sequences are LNHDA and SQIVND (reference sequence). V gave up 8 bases and J gave up 1 base, with 11 bases separating them. CDR3 coding DNA: TGTGCCAGTTCAGGGGAGGGGAACACTGAAGCTTTCTTT. Translated, it gives CASSGEGNTEAFF.

V gene TRBV11-2 combines with J gene TRBJ2-2; D remains unclear. The V gene lost 5 bases and the J gene lost 6 bases, with 16 bases spanning the gap. The germline gives CDR1 SGHAT, CDR2 FQNNGV. This CDR3 has 15 amino acids. CDR3 bases: TGTGCCAGCAGCCCCCTTTACTCAGGTTCCGGGGAGCTGTTTTTT. Its translation: CASSPLYSGSGELFF.

The chain has TRBV6-1 and TRBJ1-3; D is unclear. This CDR3 has 15 amino acids. The V gene lost 3 bases and the J gene lost 0 bases, with 9 bases spanning the gap. Germline V gives CDR1 MNHNS, CDR2 SASEGT. CDR3 coding DNA: TGTGCCAGCAGTGACATAGCTTTCTCTGGAAACACCATATATTTT. Translating gives CASSDIAFSGNTIYF.

The V call is TRBV5-1, the J call TRBJ2-7; TRBD1 matches 9 bases. The V segment lost 4 bases and the J segment 5 bases; nucleotides outside the gene matches: 10. Germline loops: CDR1 SGHRS, CDR2 YFSETQ. CDR3 length: 15 residues. The CDR3 loop reads CASSLRVGQGNEQYF. CDR3 in DNA: TGCGCCAGCAGCCTGCGGGTGGGACAGGGTAACGAGCAGTACTTC.

The gene calls are TRBV4-1 and TRBJ2-7; the D gene is possibly TRBD1 (6 bases). The CDR3 extends over 16 amino acids. Per germline, CDR1 MGHRA and CDR2 YSYEKL. The V end lost 8 bases, the J end lost 1 base, and 21 bases lay between the germline ends. This chain's CDR3 is CASARDRTVGSYEQYF. The CDR3 DNA reads TGCGCCAGCGCCCGCGACAGGACAGTCGGTTCCTACGAGCAGTACTTC.

This CDR3 reads CASSSPRQGMNTEAFF. CDR3 sequence (DNA): TGTGCCAGCAGCTCCCCCCGACAGGGCATGAACACTGAAGCTTTCTTT. The chain recombines TRBV7-6 with TRBJ1-1, with 7 bases matching TRBD1. The germline V gene has CDR1 SGHVS and CDR2 FNYEAQ. The CDR3 is 16 amino acids. The J segment lost 0 bases and the V segment lost 4 bases, leaving 8 bases of the junction unmatched.

V is TRBV9 and J is TRBJ2-7; 10 bases fit TRBD1. Germline CDR1 reads SGDLS; CDR2 reads YYNGEE. J lost 4 bases, V lost 0 bases, and 7 bases had no gene match. The CDR3 is 16 amino acids. The CDR3 coding sequence is TGTGCCAGCAGCGTAGGAGGGACAGGGGAGCTTTACGAGCAGTACTTC. It encodes CASSVGGTGELYEQYF. Full variable domain (missing parts from reference TRBV9 and TRBJ2-7): DSGVTQTPKHLITATGQRVTLRCSPRSGDLSVYWYQQSLDQGLQFLIQYYNGEERAKGNILERFSAQQFPDLHSELNLSSLELGDSALYFCASSVGGTGELYEQYFGPGTRLTVT.